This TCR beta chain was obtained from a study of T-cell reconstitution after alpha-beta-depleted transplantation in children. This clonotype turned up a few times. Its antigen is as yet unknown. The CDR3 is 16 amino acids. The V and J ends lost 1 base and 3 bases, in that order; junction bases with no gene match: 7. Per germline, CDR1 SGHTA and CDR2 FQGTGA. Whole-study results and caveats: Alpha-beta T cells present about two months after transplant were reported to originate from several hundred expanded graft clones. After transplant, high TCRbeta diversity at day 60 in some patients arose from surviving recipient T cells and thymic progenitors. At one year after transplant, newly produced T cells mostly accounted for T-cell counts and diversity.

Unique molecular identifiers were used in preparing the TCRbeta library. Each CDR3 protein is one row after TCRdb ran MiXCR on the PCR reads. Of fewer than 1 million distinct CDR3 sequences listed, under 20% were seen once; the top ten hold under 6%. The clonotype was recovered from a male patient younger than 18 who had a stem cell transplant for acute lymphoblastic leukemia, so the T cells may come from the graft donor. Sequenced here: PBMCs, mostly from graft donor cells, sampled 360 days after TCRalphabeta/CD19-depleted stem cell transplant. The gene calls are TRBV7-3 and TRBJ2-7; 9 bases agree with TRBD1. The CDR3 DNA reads TGTGCCAGCAGCTTAAGGGGACAGGGACCCAACTACGAGCAGTACTTC. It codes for CASSLRGQGPNYEQYF.